A selection of T cell receptor beta chains follows, all from one sample in a study of CXCR3-negative and CXCR3-positive naive CD8 T cells. Each CDR3 protein gets one entry in TCRdb, which reprocessed the 5' RACE reads and gives no DNA. The table lists tens of thousands of distinct CDR3 sequences. The sequencing sample was made of memory CD8+ T cells from blood. Receptors originate from a human donor in good health. Some clones in this sample may be carry-over from other donors' samples. The CDR3 runs from the conserved cysteine through the conserved F or W. Each record gives: CDR3 protein, J gene, V gene, clone size. Size is omitted from some rows. Given values are once, few, many or a class for expanded clones.

CASSQEFLTLTENTGELFF	TRBJ2-2	TRBV7-8	.
CASSFSGSYHNEQFF	TRBJ2-1	TRBV7-3	.
CASSLRGIDEQFF	TRBJ2-1	TRBV7-9	.
CASSVGSDPNEQFF	TRBJ2-1	TRBV9	.
CASSQAERDVEPQHF	TRBJ1-5	TRBV4-2	.
CASSQVTGTIDTQYF	TRBJ2-3	TRBV14	.
CASSLDQDHEQYF	TRBJ2-7	TRBV27	.
CASSPGIGAEAFF	TRBJ1-1	TRBV11-2	.
CASSLSGGSTDTQYF	TRBJ2-3	TRBV7-3	.
CASSYGWIWSPLHF	TRBJ1-6	TRBV7-9	.
CASSGGTAAGFIEAFF	TRBJ1-1	TRBV5-1	.
CSDVLNYGYTF	TRBJ1-2	TRBV29-1	.
CASSSGVVSYEQYF	TRBJ2-7	TRBV13	.
CASSLVGRSSGNTIYF	TRBJ1-3	TRBV11-2	.
CSVEDGQGARGQYF	TRBJ2-3	TRBV29-1	.
CASTSGGGIIMNTEAFF	TRBJ1-1	TRBV6-5	.
CASSLAPGYMNTEAFF	TRBJ1-1	TRBV7-2	.
CASSEGADYEQYF	TRBJ2-7	TRBV2	.
CASSSPGSSYNEQFF	TRBJ2-1	TRBV9	.
CSAGDTSTDTQYF	TRBJ2-3	TRBV29-1	.
CASGGQGATDTQYF	TRBJ2-3	TRBV6-5	.
CASRDRDQPQHF	TRBJ1-5	TRBV10-1	.
CASSYSASDYNEQFF	TRBJ2-1	TRBV6-5	.
CAISVLSGGYNEQFF	TRBJ2-1	TRBV10-3	.
CSVDVGANTEAFF	TRBJ1-1	TRBV29-1	.
CASRPSDGYTEAFF	TRBJ1-1	TRBV6-2/TRBV6-3	medium-sized
CASSEWAGETQYF	TRBJ2-5	TRBV25-1	.
CSATARGRGGFGEQYF	TRBJ2-7	TRBV20-1	.
CASSYGNYEQYF	TRBJ2-7	TRBV6-2/TRBV6-3	.
CASSHGTHFQSYNEQFF	TRBJ2-1	TRBV12-3/TRBV12-4	.
CASRTGPSSYNEQFF	TRBJ2-1	TRBV19	.
CSATDRGSSSYEQYF	TRBJ2-7	TRBV20-1	medium-sized
CASSYLGGNEQFF	TRBJ2-1	TRBV4-1	.
CAISGTSGSDEQFF	TRBJ2-1	TRBV6-2/TRBV6-3	.
CASSQGSGGYGYTF	TRBJ1-2	TRBV4-1	.
CASSPVGELRGYTF	TRBJ1-2	TRBV4-1	.
CASSQGISYEQYF	TRBJ2-7	TRBV28	.
CSATDALRTYEQYF	TRBJ2-7	TRBV20-1	.
CSARDFSPELGQSSYNEQFF	TRBJ2-1	TRBV20-1	.
CSVRGGGTDTQYF	TRBJ2-3	TRBV29-1	.
CASRTTPSGVAGELFF	TRBJ2-2	TRBV6-5	.
CASSPPINTEAFF	TRBJ1-1	TRBV7-9	.
CASSDTDTSVNIQYF	TRBJ2-4	TRBV7-9	.
CAIRTAAYEQYF	TRBJ2-7	TRBV10-3	.
CSVLREGFVYEQYF	TRBJ2-7	TRBV29-1	.
CASSGMANNQPQHF	TRBJ1-5	TRBV9	.
CASSPTTGRDYEQYF	TRBJ2-7	TRBV7-9	.
CASSDAGTGGVNGQFF	TRBJ2-1	TRBV2	.
CASRPSGGHTGELFF	TRBJ2-2	TRBV6-1	medium-sized
CASSSGQNTEAFF	TRBJ1-1	TRBV6-5	medium-sized
CASTQGAGSNQPQHF	TRBJ1-5	TRBV5-5	.
CASSQERGGQETQYF	TRBJ2-5	TRBV4-3	medium-sized
CASSDRDGFNEQFF	TRBJ2-1	TRBV6-4	medium-sized
CASRATGAKREALHF	TRBJ1-6	TRBV6-5	.
CASSQDRAGGPRDEQFF	TRBJ2-1	TRBV4-3	.